The source of this TCR beta chain is a study of blood T cell repertoires in COVID-19. Some clones are missing from TCRdb's copy, which holds only in-frame ones; the method was immunoSEQ multiplex PCR. The sample carries about 190,000 clones, about 88% recorded once. Sequenced sample: peripheral blood. This TCR was recovered from a woman between 40 and 50 years old who had recovered from COVID-19.

CDR3 DNA sequence: TGTGCCAGTAGTCTCCGAGTAAGGGGAAGTAGCACAGATACGCAGTATTTT. This sequence encodes CASSLRVRGSSTDTQYF. The chain links TRBV19 to TRBJ2-3; possible D gene TRBD1, 5 bases. Germline assignment: CDR1 LNHDA and CDR2 SQIVND (reference sequence). V was cut by 5 bases and J by 0 bases, with 18 bases left in between. This CDR3 has 17 residues.